This TCR beta chain is from a study of human T cells and chemical hapten exposure. The germline V and J ends were trimmed by 1 base and 7 bases, with 11 bases remaining between them. The germline CDR1 and CDR2 sequences are KGHSY and FQNENV. The CDR3 is made up of 14 amino acids. TCRdb reprocessed the RACE reads with MiXCR, giving one entry per CDR3 protein. The sample contains roughly 200,000 distinct CDR3 sequences, about 20% of which appear only once. This clonotype has just a few counts. The time point denotes: patch test 1, 2 weeks after DPC sensitization. Indicated treatment: therapeutic diphenylcyclopropenone sensitization with weekly scalp DPC. Drawing of blood took place ahead of applying each patch test.

The specimen comprised whole blood, sampled in connection with sensitization to the hapten diphenylcyclopropenone (DPC). The TCR originated in a woman between 50 and 59 years old with alopecia areata. Some clones in this sample may be carry-over from other donors' samples. This chain connects TRBV16 to TRBJ1-5, with D possibly matching TRBD1 (5 bases). The CDR3 DNA reads TGTGCCAGCAGCCAATGGGACGCGAGGCAGCCCCAGCATTTT. It specifies CASSQWDARQPQHF.